These 4 T cell receptor beta chains were sequenced from one sample in a study of identifying expanded T cells in peripheral blood. Sequenced by immunoSEQ multiplex PCR; TCRdb stores in-frame clones only, minus some. The sample lists about 94,000 clones, 88% seen once, with approximately 5.4% in the top ten. Sequenced: blood. These receptor sequences come from a person aged 18 to 75 in good health.

The V call is TRBV7-6, the J call TRBJ2-7, with a weak D call TRBD2 (6 bases). V lost 3 bases to trimming and J lost 3 bases, with 15 bases between them. The length of the CDR3 is 15 residues. Germline lookup yields CDR1 SGHVS and CDR2 FNYEAQ. The CDR3 nucleotides are TGTGCCAGCAGCTTGTTGGGGGAGGTCCACTACGAGCAGTACTTC. Protein sequence: CASSLLGEVHYEQYF.

V usage is TRBV9 and J usage is TRBJ1-3, with D perhaps matching TRBD1 (5 bases). The CDR3 sequence is 16 residues long. In germline, CDR1 is SGDLS, CDR2 YYNGEE. V shed 4 bases and J shed 1 base, with 15 bases lying between them. This CDR3 is CASSIQQVLSGNTIYF. The CDR3 coding sequence is TGTGCCAGCAGCATCCAACAGGTTTTATCTGGAAACACCATATATTTT.

V usage is TRBV9 and J usage is TRBJ1-6, with 7 positions matching TRBD1. Germline V lookup: CDR1 SGDLS, CDR2 YYNGEE. V shed 1 base and J 9 bases; nucleotides not matched to a gene: 10. This CDR3 contains 16 residues. DNA of the CDR3: TGTGCCAGCAGCGTAAACCCTACAGGGGATGGTTCACCCCTCCACTTT. Protein product: CASSVNPTGDGSPLHF.

This chain connects TRBV6-6 to TRBJ2-5; D remains ambiguous. CDR3 size: 14 residues. CDR1 is MNHNY and CDR2 is SVGAGI in the germline V gene (reference sequence). Trimming shortened V by 6 bases and J by 4 bases, and 15 bases separated the two germline ends. CDR3 sequence: CASSRGVPGETQYF. CDR3 bases: TGTGCCAGCAGCCGTGGGGTCCCTGGAGAGACCCAGTACTTC.